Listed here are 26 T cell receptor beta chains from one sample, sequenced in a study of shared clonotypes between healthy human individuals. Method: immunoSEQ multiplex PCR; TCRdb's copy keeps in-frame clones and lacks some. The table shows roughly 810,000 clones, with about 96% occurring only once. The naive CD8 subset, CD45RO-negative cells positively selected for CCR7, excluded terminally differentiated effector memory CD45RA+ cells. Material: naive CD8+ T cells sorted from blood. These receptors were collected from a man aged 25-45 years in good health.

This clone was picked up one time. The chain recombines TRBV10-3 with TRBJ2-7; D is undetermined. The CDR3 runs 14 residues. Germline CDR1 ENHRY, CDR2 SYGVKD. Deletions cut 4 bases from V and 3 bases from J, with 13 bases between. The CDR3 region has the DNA TGTGCCATCAGTGGCCGCGCAGGAGTCTACGAGCAGTACTTC. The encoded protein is CAISGRAGVYEQYF.

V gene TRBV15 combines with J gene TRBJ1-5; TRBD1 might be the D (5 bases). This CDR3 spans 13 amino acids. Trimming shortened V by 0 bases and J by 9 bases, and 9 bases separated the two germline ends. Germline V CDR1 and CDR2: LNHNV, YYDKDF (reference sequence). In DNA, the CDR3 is TGTGCCACCAGCAGAGATCAGGGAATGCCCCAGCATTTT. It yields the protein CATSRDQGMPQHF.

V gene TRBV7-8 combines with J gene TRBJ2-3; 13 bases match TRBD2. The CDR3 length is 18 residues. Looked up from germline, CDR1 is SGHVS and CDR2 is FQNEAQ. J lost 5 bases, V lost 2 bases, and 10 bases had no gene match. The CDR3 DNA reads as TGTGCCAGCAGCTTATACTTTACTAGCGGGAGGGCGGAAGATACGCAGTATTTT. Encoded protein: CASSLYFTSGRAEDTQYF. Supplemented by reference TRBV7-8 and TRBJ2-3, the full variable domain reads GAGVSQSPRYKVAKRGQDVALRCDPISGHVSLFWYQQALGQGPEFLTYFQNEAQLDKSGLPSDRFFAERPEGSVSTLKIQRTQQEDSAVYLCASSLYFTSGRAEDTQYFGPGTRLTVL.

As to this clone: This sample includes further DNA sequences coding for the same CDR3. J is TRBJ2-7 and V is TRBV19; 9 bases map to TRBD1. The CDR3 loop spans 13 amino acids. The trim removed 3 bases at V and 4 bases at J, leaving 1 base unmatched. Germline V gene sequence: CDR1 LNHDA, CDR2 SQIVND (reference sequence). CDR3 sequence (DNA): TGTGCCAGTAGTATCGGACAGGGGTACGAGCAGTACTTC. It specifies CASSIGQGYEQYF.

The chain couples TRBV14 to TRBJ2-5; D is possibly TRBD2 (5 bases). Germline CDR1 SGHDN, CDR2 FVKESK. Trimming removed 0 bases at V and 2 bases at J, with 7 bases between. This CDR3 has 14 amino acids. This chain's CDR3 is CASSQEPGQETQYF. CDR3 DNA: TGTGCCAGCAGCCAAGAACCGGGACAAGAGACCCAGTACTTC.

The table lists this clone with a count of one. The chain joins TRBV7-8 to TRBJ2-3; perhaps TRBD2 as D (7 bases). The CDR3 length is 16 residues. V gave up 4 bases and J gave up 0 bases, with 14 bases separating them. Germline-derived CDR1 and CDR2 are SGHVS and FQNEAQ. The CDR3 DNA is TGTGCCAGCAGCTGGGGGGGCTTTGCGAGCACAGATACGCAGTATTTT. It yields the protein CASSWGGFASTDTQYF.

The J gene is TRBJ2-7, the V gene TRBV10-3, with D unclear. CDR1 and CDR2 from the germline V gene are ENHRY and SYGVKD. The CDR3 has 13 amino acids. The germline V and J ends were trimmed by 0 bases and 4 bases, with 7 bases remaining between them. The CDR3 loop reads CAISESLGYEQYF. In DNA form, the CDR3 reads TGTGCCATCAGTGAGTCTCTGGGATACGAGCAGTACTTC.

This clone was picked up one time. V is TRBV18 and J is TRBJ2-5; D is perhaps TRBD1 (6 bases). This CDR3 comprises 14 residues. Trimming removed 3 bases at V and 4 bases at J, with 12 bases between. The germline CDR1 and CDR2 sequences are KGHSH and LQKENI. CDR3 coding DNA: TGTGCCAGCTCACCGACAGGTATAGGAGAGACCCAGTACTTC. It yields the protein CASSPTGIGETQYF. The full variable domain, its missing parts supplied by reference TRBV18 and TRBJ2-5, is NAGVMQNPRHLVRRRGQEARLRCSPMKGHSHVYWYRQLPEEGLKFMVYLQKENIIDESGMPKERFSAEFPKEGPSILRIQQVVRGDSAAYFCASSPTGIGETQYFGPGTRLLVL.

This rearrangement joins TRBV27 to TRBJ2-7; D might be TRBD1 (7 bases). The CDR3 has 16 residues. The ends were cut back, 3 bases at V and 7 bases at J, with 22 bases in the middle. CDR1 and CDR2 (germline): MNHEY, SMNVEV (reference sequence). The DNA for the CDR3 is TGTGCCAGCAGTTTTGACAGGGCAATGCTCCGGGGGGAGCAGTACTTC. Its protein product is CASSFDRAMLRGEQYF.

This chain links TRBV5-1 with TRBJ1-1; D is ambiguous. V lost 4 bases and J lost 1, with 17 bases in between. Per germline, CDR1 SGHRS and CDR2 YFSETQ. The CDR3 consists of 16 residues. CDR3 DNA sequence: TGCGCCAGCAGCCCAACGGACGCCCTGGAGAACACTGAAGCTTTCTTT. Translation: CASSPTDALENTEAFF.

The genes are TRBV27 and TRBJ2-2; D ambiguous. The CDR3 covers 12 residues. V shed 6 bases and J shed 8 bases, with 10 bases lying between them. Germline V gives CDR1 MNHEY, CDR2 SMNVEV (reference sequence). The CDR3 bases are TGTGCCAGCAGCTGGCCCAAGGGGGAGCTGTTTTTT. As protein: CASSWPKGELFF.

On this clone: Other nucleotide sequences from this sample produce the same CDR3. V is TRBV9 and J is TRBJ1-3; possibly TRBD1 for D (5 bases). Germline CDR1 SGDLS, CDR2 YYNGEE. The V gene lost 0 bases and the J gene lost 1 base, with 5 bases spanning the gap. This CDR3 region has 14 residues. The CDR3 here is CASSVAGSGNTIYF. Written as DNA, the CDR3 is TGTGCCAGCAGCGTAGCAGGGTCTGGAAACACCATATATTTT.

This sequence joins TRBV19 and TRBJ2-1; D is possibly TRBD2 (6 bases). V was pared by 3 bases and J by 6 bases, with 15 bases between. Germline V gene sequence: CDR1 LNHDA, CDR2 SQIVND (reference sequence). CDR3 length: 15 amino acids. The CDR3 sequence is CASSMEPGGPNEQFF. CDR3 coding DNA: TGTGCCAGTAGTATGGAACCCGGAGGGCCCAATGAGCAGTTCTTC.

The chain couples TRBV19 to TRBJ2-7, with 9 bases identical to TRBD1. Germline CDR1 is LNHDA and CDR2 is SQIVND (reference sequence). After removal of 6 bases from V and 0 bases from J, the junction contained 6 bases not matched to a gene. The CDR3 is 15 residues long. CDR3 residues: CASRPDRGDSYEQYF. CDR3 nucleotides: TGTGCCAGTAGGCCGGACAGGGGTGACTCCTACGAGCAGTACTTC.

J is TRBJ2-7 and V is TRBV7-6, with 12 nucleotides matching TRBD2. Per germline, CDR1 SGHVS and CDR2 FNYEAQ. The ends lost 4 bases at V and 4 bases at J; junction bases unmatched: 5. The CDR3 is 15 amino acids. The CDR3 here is CASSSSSGRGYEQYF. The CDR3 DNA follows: TGTGCCAGCAGCTCGTCTAGCGGGAGGGGGTACGAGCAGTACTTC.

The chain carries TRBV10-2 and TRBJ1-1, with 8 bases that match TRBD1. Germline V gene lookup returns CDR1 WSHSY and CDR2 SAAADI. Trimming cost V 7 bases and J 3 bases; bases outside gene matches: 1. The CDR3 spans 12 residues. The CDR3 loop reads CASKDRDTEAFF. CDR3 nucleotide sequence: TGCGCCAGCAAGGACAGGGACACTGAAGCTTTCTTT.

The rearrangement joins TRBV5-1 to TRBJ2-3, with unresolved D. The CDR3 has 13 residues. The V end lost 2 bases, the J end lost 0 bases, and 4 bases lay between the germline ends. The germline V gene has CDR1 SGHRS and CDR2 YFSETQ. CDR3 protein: CASSFDSTDTQYF. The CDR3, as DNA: TGCGCCAGCAGCTTCGACAGCACAGATACGCAGTATTTT. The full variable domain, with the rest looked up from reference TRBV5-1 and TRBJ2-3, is KAGVTQTPRYLIKTRGQQVTLSCSPISGHRSVSWYQQTPGQGLQFLFEYFSETQRNKGNFPGRFSGRQFSNSRSEMNVSTLELGDSALYLCASSFDSTDTQYFGPGTRLTVL.

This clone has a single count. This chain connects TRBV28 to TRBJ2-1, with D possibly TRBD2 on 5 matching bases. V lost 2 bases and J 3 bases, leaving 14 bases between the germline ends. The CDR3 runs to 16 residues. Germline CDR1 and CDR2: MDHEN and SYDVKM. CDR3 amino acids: CASSLVREAIYNEQFF. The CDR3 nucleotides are TGTGCCAGCAGTTTAGTCCGGGAAGCTATCTACAATGAGCAGTTCTTC.

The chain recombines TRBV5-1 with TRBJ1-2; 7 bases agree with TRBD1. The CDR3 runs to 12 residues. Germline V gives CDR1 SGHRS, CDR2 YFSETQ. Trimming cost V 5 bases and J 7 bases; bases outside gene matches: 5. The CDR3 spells CASRGDRAGYTF. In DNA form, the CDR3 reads TGCGCCAGCAGGGGGGACAGAGCTGGCTACACCTTC.

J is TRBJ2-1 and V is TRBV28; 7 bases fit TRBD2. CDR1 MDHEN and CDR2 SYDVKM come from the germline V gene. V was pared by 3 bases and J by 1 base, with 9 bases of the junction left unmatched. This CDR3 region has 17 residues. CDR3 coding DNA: TGTGCCAGCAGTTTCCTAGCGGACCGTCCTTCCTACAATGAGCAGTTCTTC. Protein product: CASSFLADRPSYNEQFF.

The CDR3 protein is CASSTRDIGGEAFF. DNA for the CDR3: TGTGCCAGCAGCACAAGGGACATTGGAGGTGAAGCTTTCTTT. This sequence joins TRBV7-9 and TRBJ1-1; possibly TRBD1 for D (6 bases). Germline V CDR1 and CDR2: SEHNR, FQNEAQ (reference sequence). V was trimmed by 5 bases and J by 7 bases, leaving 17 bases between them. The CDR3 loop spans 14 amino acids.

This CDR3 reads CASRVDGSYEQYF. The DNA of the CDR3 is TGTGCCAGCAGAGTCGACGGTTCCTACGAGCAGTACTTC. This rearrangement joins TRBV7-9 to TRBJ2-7; D is undetermined. Germline loops: CDR1 SEHNR, CDR2 FQNEAQ (reference sequence). V was shortened by 6 bases and J by 1 base, with 10 bases between the two germline ends. The CDR3 runs to 13 residues. Looking up the rest from reference TRBV7-9 and TRBJ2-7 gives the full variable domain: DTGVSQNPRHKITKRGQNVTFRCDPISEHNRLYWYRQTLGQGPEFLTYFQNEAQLEKSRLLSDRFSAERPKGSFSTLEIQRTEQGDSAMYLCASRVDGSYEQYFGPGTRLTVT.

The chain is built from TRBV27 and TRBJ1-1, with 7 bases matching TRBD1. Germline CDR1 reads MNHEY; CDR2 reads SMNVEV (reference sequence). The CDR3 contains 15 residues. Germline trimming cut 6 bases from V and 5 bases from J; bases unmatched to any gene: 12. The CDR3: CASRMSRGGITEAFF. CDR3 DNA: TGTGCCAGCAGAATGAGCAGGGGGGGAATAACTGAAGCTTTCTTT.

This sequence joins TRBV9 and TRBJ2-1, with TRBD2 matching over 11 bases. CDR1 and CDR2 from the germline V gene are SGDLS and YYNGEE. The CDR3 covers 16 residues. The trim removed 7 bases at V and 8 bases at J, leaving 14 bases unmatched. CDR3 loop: CASGGTGTSGSHEQFF. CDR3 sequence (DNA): TGTGCCAGCGGAGGTACCGGGACTAGCGGATCTCATGAGCAGTTCTTC.

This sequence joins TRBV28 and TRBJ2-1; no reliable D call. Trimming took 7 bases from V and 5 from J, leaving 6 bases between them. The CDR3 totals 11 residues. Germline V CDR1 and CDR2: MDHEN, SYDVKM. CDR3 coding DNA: TGTGCCAGCATCAGGCACAATGAGCAGTTCTTC. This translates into CASIRHNEQFF. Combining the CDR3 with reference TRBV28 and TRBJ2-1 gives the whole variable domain DVKVTQSSRYLVKRTGEKVFLECVQDMDHENMFWYRQDPGLGLRLIYFSYDVKMKEKGDIPEGYSVSREKKERFSLILESASTNQTSMYLCASIRHNEQFFGPGTRLTVL.

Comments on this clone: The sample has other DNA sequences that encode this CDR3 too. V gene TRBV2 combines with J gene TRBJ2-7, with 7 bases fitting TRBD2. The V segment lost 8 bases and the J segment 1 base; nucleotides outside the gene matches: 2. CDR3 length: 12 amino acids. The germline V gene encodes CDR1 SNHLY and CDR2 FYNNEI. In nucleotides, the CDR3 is TGTGCCAGCGTCGGGGGGTCCTACGAGCAGTACTTC. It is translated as CASVGGSYEQYF.